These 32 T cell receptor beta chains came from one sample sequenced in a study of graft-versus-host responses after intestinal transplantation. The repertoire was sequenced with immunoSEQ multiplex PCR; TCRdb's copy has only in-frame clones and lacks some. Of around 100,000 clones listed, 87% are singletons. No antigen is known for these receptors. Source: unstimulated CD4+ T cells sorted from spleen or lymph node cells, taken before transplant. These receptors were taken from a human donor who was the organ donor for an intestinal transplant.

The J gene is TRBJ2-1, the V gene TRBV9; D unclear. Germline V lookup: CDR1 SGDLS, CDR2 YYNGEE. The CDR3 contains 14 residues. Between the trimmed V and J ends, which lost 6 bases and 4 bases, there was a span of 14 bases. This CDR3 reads CASIDTWGYNEQFF. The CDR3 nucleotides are TGTGCCAGCATAGACACCTGGGGTTACAATGAGCAGTTCTTC. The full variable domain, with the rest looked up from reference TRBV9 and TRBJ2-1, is DSGVTQTPKHLITATGQRVTLRCSPRSGDLSVYWYQQSLDQGLQFLIQYYNGEERAKGNILERFSAQQFPDLHSELNLSSLELGDSALYFCASIDTWGYNEQFFGPGTRLTVL.

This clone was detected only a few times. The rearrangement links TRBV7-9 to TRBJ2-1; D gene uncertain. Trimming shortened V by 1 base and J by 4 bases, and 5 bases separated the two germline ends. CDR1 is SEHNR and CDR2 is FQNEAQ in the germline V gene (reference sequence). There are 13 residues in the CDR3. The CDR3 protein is CASSLVPYNEQFF. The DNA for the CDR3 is TGTGCCAGCAGCTTAGTACCGTACAATGAGCAGTTCTTC.

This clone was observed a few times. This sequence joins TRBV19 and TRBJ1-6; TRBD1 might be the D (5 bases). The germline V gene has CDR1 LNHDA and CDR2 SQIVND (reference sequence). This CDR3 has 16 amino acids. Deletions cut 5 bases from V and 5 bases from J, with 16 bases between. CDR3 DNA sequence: TGTGCCAGTAGTCCGGAGAGCGGGGGGAATAATTCACCCCTCCACTTT. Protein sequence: CASSPESGGNNSPLHF.

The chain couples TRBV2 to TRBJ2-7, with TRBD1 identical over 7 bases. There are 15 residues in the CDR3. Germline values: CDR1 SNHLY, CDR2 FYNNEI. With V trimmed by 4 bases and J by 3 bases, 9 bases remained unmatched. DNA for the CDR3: TGTGCCAGCAGTGCGGGGACAGACCTCCTCTACGAGCAGTACTTC. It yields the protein CASSAGTDLLYEQYF.

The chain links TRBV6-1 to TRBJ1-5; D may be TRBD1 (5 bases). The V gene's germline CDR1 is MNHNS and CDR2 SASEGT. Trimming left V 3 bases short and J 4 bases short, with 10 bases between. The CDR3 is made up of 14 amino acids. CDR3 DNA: TGTGCCAGCAGTGACAGGGAGTGGAATCAGCCCCAGCATTTT. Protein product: CASSDREWNQPQHF.

CDR3 nucleotides: TGTGCCAGCTCACCATGGCCCAGCCAGAAAAACACAGATACGCAGTATTTT. Translating it yields CASSPWPSQKNTDTQYF. The chain recombines TRBV18 with TRBJ2-3; D gene uncertain. In germline, CDR1 is KGHSH, CDR2 LQKENI. V was trimmed by 2 bases and J by 2 bases, leaving 17 bases between them. This CDR3 comprises 17 residues.

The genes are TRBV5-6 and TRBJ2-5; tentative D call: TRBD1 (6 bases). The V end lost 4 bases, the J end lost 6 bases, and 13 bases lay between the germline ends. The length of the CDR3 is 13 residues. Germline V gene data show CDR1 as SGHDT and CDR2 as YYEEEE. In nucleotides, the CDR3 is TGTGCCAGCAGCAAGCAACAGGGCCAGACCCAGTACTTC. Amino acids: CASSKQQGQTQYF.

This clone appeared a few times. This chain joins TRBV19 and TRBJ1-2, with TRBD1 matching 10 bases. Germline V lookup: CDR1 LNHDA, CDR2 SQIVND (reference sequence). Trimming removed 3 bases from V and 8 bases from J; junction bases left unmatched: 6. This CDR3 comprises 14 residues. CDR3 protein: CASSMRQGATGYTF. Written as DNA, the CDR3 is TGTGCCAGTAGTATGAGACAGGGGGCTACGGGCTACACCTTC.

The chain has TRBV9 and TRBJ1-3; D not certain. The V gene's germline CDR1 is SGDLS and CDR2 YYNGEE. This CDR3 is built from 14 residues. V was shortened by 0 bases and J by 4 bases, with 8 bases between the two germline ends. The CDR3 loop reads CASSVERTGNTIYF. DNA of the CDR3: TGTGCCAGCAGCGTAGAAAGAACCGGAAACACCATATATTTT.

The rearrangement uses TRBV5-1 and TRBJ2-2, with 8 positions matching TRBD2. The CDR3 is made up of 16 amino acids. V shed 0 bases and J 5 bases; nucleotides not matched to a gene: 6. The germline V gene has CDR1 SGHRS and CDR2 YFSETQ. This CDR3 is CASSLAGRGNTGELFF. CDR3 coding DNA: TGCGCCAGCAGCTTGGCCGGGAGGGGGAATACCGGGGAGCTGTTTTTT.

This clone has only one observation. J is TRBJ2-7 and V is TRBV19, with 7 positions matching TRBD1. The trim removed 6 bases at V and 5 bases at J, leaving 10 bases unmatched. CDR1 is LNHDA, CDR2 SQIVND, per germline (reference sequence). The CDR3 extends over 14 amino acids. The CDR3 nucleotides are TGTGCCAGTAGCCCGGGACAGAGAACGGACGAGCAGTACTTC. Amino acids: CASSPGQRTDEQYF.

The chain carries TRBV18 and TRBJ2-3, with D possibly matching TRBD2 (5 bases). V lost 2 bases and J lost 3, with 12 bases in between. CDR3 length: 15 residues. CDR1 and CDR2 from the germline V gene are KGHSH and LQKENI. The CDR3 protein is CASSPSAAVTDTQYF. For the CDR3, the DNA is TGTGCCAGCTCACCATCAGCGGCGGTTACAGATACGCAGTATTTT.

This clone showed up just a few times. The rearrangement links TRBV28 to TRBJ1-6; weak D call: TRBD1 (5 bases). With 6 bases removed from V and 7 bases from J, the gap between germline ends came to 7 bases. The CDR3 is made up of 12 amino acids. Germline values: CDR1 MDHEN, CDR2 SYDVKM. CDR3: CASSPGNSPLHF. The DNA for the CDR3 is TGTGCCAGCAGCCCAGGGAATTCACCCCTCCACTTT.

The CDR3 loop is CASRSKRANYGYTF. Written as DNA, the CDR3 is TGTGCCAGCAGATCTAAAAGGGCTAACTATGGCTACACCTTC. This rearrangement joins TRBV21-1 to TRBJ1-2. TRBV21-1 is noted as a pseudogene. The CDR3 is 14 amino acids.

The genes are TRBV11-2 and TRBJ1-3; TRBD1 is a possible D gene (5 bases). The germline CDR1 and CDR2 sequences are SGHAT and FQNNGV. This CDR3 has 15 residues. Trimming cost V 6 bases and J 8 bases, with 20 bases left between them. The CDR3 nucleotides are TGTGCCAGCAGTTTCTCCGACAGCCTCGGAGACACCATATATTTT. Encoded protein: CASSFSDSLGDTIYF. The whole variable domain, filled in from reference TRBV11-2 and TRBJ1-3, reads EAGVAQSPRYKIIEKRQSVAFWCNPISGHATLYWYQQILGQGPKLLIQFQNNGVVDDSQLPKDRFSAERLKGVDSTLKIQPAKLEDSAVYLCASSFSDSLGDTIYFGEGSWLTVV.

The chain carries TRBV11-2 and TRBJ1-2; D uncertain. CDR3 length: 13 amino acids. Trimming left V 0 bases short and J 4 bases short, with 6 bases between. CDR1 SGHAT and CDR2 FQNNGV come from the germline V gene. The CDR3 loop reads CASSLEGFYGYTF. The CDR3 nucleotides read TGTGCCAGCAGCTTAGAAGGGTTCTATGGCTACACCTTC.

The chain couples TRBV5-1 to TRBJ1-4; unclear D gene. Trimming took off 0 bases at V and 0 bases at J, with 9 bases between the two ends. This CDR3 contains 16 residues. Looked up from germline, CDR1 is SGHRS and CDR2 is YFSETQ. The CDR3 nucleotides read TGCGCCAGCAGCTTGGGTCCCGTTTCAACTAATGAAAAACTGTTTTTT. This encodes CASSLGPVSTNEKLFF.

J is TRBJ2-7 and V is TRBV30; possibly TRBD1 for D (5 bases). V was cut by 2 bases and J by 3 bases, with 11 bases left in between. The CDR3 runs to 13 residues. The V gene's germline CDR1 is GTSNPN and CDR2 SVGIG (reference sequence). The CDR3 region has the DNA TGTGCCTGGAGTAGAGACAGATTCTACGAGCAGTACTTC. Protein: CAWSRDRFYEQYF.

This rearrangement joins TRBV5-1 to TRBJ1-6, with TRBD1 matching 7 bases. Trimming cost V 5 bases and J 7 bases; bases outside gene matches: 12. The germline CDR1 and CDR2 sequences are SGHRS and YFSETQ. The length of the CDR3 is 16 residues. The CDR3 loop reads CASRPIQGSENSPLHF. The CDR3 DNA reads TGCGCCAGCAGGCCAATACAGGGGAGTGAGAATTCACCCCTCCACTTT.

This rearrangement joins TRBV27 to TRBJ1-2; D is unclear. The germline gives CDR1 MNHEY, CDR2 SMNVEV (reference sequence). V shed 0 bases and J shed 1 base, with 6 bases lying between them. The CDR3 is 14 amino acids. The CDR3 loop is CASSLSHSNYGYTF. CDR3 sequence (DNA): TGTGCCAGCAGTTTATCGCACAGTAACTATGGCTACACCTTC.

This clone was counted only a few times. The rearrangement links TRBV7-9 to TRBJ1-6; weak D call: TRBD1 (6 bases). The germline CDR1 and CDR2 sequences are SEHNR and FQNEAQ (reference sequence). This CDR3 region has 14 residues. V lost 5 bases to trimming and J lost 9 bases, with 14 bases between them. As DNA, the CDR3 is TGTGCCAGCAGCCACACAGGGTTCGGTTCACCCCTCCACTTT. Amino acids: CASSHTGFGSPLHF.

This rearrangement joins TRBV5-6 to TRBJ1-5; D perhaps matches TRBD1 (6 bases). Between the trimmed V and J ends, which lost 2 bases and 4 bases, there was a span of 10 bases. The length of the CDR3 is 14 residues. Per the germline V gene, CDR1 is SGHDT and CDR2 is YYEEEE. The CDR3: CASSFTGLNQPQHF. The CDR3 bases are TGTGCCAGCAGCTTCACAGGGTTAAATCAGCCCCAGCATTTT.

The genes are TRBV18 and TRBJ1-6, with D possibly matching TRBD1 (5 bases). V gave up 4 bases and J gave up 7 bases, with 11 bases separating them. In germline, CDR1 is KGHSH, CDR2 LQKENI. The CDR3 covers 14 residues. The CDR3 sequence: CASSRQTKNSPLHF. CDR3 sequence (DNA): TGTGCCAGCTCACGACAGACGAAAAATTCACCCCTCCACTTT.

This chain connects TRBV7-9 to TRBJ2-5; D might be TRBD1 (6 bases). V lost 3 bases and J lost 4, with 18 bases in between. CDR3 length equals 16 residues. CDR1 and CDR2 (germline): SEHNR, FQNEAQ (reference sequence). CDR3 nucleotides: TGTGCCAGCAGCTTCTACAGGGTGGATAAGTTAGAGACCCAGTACTTC. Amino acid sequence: CASSFYRVDKLETQYF.

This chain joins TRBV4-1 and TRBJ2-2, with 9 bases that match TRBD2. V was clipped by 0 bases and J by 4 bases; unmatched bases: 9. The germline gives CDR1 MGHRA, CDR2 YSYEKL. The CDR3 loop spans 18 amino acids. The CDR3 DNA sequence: TGCGCCAGCAGCCAAGAACCAGTGCTAGCGGGGTTCACCGGGGAGCTGTTTTTT. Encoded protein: CASSQEPVLAGFTGELFF.

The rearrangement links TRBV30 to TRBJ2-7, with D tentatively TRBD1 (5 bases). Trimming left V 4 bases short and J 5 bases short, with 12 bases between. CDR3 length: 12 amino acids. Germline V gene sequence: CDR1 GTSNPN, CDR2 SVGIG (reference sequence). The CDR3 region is CAWMDMVHEQYF. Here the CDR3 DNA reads TGTGCCTGGATGGACATGGTCCACGAGCAGTACTTC. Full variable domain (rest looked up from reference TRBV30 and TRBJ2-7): SQTIHQWPATLVQPVGSPLSLECTVEGTSNPNLYWYRQAAGRGLQLLFYSVGIGQISSEVPQNLSASRPQDRQFILSSKKLLLSDSGFYLCAWMDMVHEQYFGPGTRLTVT.

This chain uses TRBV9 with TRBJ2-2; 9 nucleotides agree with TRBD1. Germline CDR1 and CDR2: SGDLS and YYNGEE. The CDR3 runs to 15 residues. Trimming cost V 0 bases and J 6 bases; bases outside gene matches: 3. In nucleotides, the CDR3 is TGTGCCAGCAGCGTAGTACAGGGGGCATCCGGGGAGCTGTTTTTT. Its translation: CASSVVQGASGELFF.

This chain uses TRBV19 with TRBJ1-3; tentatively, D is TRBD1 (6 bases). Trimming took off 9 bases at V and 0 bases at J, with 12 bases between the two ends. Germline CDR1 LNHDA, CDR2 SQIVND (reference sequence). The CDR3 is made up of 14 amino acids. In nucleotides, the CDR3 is TGTGCCAGCAAGGACAGATTCTCTGGAAACACCATATATTTT. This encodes CASKDRFSGNTIYF.

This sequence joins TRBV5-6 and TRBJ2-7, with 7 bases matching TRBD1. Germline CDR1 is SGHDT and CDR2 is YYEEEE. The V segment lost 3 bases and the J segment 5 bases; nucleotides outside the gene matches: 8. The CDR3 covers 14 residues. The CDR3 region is CASSSLDRAHEQYF. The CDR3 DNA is TGTGCCAGCAGCTCGCTCGACAGGGCCCACGAGCAGTACTTC.

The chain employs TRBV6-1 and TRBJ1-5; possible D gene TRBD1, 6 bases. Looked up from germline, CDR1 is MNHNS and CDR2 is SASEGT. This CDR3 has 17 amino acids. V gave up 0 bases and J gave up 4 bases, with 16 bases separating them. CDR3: CASSEARQGRVNQPQHF. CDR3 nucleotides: TGTGCCAGCAGTGAAGCTAGGCAGGGGAGGGTAAATCAGCCCCAGCATTTT.

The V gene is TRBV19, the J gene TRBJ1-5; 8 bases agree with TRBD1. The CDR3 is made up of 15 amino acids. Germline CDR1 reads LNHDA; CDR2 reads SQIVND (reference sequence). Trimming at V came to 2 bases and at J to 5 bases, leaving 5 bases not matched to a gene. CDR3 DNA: TGTGCCAGTAGTATAAGCCCAGGGGGCTATCAGCCCCAGCATTTT. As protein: CASSISPGGYQPQHF.

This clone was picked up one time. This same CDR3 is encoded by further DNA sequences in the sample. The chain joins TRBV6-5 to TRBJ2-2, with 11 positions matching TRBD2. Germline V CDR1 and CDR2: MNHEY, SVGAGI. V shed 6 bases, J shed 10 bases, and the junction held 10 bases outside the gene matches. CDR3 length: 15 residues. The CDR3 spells CASSLLAGVTSELFF. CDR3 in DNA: TGTGCCAGCAGCTTACTAGCGGGGGTGACTTCGGAGCTGTTTTTT.